This TCR beta chain was sequenced for a study of cytomegalovirus exposure and HLA in healthy donors. Concerning this clone: Its target is unknown.

The PCR had 60 Vbeta and 13 Jbeta primers. Sequencing used immunoSEQ multiplex PCR; TCRdb keeps in-frame clones, though not all of them. The sample has roughly 160,000 clones, around four fifths seen once; the top ten hold 1.3%. Each donor was healthy, and each was a bone marrow donor. In germline, CDR1 is MNHEY, CDR2 SVGAGI. The length of the CDR3 is 15 residues. Trimming shortened V by 6 bases and J by 5 bases, and 19 bases separated the two germline ends. Whole-study results and caveats: In an earlier analysis, in fewer than 700 donors, most V segments appeared productive either ~87% or ~30% of the time. Confirmation in vitro established that three CMV-associated chains were specific for CMV antigens.

The chain carries TRBV6-5 and TRBJ2-5; perhaps TRBD1 as D (6 bases). This receptor was obtained from a man younger than 45 in good health and CMV-seronegative. Sequenced sample: PBMCs. The DNA for the CDR3 is TGTGCCAGCAGCCGAAGTTGGGGGCGCCGGGAGACCCAGTACTTC. Protein sequence: CASSRSWGRRETQYF.